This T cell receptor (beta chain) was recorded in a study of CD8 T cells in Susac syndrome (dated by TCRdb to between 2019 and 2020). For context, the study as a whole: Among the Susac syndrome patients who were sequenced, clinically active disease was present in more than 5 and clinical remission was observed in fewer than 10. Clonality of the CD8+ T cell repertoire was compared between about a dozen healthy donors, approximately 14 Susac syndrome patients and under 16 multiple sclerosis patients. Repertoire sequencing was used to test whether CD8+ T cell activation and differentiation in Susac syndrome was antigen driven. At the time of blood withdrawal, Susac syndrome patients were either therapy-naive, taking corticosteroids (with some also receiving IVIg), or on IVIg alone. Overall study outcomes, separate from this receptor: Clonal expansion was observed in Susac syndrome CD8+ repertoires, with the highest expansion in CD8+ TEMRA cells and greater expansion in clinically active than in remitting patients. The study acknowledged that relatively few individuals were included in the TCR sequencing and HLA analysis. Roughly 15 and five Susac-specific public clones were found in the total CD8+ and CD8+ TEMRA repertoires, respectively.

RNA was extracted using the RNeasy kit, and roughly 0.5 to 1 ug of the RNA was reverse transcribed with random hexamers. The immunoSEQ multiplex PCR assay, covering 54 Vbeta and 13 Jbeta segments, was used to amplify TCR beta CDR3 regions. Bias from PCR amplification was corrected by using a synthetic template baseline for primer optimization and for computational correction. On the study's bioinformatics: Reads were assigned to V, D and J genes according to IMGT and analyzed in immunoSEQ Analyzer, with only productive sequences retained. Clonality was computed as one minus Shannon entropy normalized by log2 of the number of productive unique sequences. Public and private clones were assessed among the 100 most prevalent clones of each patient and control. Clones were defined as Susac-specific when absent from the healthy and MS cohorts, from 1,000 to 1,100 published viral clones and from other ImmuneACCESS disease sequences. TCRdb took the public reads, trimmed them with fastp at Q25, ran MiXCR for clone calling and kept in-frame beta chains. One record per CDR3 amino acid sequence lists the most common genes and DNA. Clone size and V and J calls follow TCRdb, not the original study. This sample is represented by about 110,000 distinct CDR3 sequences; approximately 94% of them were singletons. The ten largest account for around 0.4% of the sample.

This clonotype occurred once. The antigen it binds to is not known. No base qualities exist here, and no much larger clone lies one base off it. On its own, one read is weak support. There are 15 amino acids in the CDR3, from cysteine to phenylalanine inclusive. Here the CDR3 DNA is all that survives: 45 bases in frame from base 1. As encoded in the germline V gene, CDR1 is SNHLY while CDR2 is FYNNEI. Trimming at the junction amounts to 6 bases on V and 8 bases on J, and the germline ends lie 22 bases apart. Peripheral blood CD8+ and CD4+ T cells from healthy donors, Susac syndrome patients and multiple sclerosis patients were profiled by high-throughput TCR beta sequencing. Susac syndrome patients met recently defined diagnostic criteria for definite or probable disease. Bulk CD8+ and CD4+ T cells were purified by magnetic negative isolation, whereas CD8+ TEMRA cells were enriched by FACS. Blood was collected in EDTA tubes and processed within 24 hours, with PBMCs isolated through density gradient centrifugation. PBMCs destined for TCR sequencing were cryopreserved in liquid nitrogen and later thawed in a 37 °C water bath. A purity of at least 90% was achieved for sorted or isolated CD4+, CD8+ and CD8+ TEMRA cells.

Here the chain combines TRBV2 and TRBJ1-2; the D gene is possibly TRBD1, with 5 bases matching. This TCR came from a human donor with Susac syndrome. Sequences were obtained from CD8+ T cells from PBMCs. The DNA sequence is TGTGCCAGCAGCGACGCCAGGGAGCGGGCAAAGGGCTACACCTTC. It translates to CASSDARERAKGYTF.